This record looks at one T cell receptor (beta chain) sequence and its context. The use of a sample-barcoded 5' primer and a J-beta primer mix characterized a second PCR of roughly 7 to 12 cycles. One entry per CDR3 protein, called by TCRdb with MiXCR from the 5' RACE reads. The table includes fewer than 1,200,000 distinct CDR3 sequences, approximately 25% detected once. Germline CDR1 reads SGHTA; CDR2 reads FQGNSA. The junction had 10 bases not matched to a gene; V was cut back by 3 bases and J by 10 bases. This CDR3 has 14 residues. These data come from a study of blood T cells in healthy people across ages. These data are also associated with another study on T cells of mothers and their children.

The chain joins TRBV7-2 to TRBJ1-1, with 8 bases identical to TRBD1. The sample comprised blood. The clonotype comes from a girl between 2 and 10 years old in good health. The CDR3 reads CASSLPGGFGGAFF. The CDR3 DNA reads TGTGCCAGCAGCTTGCCAGGGGGCTTTGGTGGAGCTTTCTTT.